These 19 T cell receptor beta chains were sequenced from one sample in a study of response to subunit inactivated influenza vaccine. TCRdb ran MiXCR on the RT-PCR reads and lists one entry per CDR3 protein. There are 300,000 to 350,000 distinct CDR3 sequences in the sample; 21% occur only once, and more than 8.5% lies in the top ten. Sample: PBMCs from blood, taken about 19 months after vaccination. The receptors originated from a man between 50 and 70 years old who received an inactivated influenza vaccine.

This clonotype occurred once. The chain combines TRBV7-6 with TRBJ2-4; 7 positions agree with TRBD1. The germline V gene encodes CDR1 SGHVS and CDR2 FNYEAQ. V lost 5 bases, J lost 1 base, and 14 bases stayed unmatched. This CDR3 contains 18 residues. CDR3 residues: CASSPTLSGTEAKNIQYF. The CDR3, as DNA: TGTGCCAGCAGCCCCACCCTCTCCGGGACAGAGGCCAAAAACATTCAGTACTTC.

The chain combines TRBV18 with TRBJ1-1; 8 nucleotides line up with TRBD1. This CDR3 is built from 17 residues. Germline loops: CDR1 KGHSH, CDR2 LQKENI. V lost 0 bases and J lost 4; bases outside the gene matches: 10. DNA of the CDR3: TGTGCCAGCTCACCACCTTTTTCAGGGGGCGGCCCCACTGAAGCTTTCTTT. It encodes CASSPPFSGGGPTEAFF.

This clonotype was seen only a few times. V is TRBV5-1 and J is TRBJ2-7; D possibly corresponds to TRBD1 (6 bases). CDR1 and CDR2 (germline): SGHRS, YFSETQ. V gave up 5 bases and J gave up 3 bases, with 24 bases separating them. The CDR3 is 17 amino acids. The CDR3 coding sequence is TGCGCCAGCAGTATTGGACAGATGGCTCTTAGGATCTACGAGCAGTACTTC. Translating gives CASSIGQMALRIYEQYF.

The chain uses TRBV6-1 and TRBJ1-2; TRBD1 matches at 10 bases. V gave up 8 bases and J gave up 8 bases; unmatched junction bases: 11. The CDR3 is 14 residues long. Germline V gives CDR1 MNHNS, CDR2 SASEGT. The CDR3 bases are TGTGCCAGCGGCTCCGGGACAGGGGCTTGGGGCTACACCTTC. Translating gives CASGSGTGAWGYTF.

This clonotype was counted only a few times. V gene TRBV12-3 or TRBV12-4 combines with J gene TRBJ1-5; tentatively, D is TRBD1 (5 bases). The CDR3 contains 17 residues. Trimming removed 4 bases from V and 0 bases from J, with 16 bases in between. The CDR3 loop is CASSSPGRIDSNQPQHF. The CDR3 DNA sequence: TGTGCCAGCAGTTCCCCGGGACGTATAGATAGCAATCAGCCCCAGCATTTT.

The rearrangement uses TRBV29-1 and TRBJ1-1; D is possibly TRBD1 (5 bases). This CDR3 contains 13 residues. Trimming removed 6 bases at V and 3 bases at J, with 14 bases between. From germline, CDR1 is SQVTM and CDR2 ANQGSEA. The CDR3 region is CSVDRRIYTEAFF. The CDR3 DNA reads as TGCAGCGTAGACAGAAGGATTTACACTGAAGCTTTCTTT.

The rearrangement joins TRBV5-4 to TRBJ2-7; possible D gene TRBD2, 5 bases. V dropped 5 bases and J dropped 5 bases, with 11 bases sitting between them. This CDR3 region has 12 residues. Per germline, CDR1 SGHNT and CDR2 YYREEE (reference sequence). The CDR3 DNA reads TGTGCCAGCAGGCTCCCGGGAAACGAGCAGTACTTC. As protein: CASRLPGNEQYF. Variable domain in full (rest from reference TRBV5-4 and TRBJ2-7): ETGVTQSPTHLIKTRGQQVTLRCSSQSGHNTVSWYQQALGQGPQFIFQYYREEENGRGNFPPRFSGLQFPNYSSELNVNALELDDSALYLCASRLPGNEQYFGPGTRLTVT.

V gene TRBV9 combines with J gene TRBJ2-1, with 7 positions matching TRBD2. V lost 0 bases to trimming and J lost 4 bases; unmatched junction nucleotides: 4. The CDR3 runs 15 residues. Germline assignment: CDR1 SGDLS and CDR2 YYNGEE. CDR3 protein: CASSVGQAGYNEQFF. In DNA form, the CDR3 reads TGTGCCAGCAGCGTAGGCCAAGCGGGATACAATGAGCAGTTCTTC.

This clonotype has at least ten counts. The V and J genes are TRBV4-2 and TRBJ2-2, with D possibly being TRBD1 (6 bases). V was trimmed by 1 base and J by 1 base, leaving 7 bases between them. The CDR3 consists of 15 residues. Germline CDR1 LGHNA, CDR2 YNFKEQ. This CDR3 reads CASSQATGNTGELFF. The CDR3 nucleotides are TGTGCCAGCAGCCAAGCGACAGGGAACACCGGGGAGCTGTTTTTT.

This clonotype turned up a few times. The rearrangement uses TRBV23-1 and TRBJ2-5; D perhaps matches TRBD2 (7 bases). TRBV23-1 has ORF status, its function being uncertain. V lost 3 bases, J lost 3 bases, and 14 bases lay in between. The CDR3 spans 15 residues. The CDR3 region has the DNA TGCGCCAGCAGTCAGGCCCGGGGGGACAAAGAGACCCAGTACTTC. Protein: CASSQARGDKETQYF.

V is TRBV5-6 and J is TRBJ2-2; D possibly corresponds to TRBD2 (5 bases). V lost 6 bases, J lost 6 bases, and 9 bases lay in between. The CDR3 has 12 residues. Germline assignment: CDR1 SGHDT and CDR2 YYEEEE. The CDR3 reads CASTLRAGELFF. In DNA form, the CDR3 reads TGTGCCAGCACCCTGAGGGCCGGGGAGCTGTTTTTT.

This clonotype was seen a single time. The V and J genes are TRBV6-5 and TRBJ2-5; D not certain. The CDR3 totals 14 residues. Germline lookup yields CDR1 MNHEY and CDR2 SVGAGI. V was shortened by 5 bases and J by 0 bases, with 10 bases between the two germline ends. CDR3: CASSHPAYQETQYF. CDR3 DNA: TGTGCCAGCAGTCACCCGGCGTACCAAGAGACCCAGTACTTC.

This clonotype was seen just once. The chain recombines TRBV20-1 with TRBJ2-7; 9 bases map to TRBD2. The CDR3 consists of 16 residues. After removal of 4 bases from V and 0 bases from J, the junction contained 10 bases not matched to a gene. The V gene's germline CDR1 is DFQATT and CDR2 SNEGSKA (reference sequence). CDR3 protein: CSATPGLADHSYEQYF. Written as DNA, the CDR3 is TGCAGTGCTACTCCGGGACTAGCCGATCACTCCTACGAGCAGTACTTC.

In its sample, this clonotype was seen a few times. The CDR3 DNA sequence: TGTGCCAGCAGTGAATCTTGGCTAGCGACCACAGATACGCAGTATTTT. The encoded protein is CASSESWLATTDTQYF. The V call is TRBV25-1, the J call TRBJ2-3; D may be TRBD2 (6 bases). V was clipped by 1 base and J by 2 bases, with 13 bases between them. The CDR3 is made up of 16 amino acids. CDR1 and CDR2 (germline): MGHDK, SYGVNS. Full variable domain (missing parts from reference TRBV25-1 and TRBJ2-3): EADIYQTPRYLVIGTGKKITLECSQTMGHDKMYWYQQDPGMELHLIHYSYGVNSTEKGDLSSESTVSRIRTEHFPLTLESARPSHTSQYLCASSESWLATTDTQYFGPGTRLTVL.

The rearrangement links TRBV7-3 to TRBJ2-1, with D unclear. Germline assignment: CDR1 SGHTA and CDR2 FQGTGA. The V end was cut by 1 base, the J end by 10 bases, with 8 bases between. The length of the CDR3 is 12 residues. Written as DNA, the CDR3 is TGTGCCAGCAGCTTAAGATCCGGAGAGCAGTTCTTC. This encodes CASSLRSGEQFF.

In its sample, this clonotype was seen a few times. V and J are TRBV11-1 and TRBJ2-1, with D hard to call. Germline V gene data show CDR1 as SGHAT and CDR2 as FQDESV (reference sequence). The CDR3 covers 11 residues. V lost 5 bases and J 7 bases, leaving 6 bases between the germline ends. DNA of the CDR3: TGTGCCAGCAGCACCGAGAATGAGCAGTTCTTC. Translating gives CASSTENEQFF.

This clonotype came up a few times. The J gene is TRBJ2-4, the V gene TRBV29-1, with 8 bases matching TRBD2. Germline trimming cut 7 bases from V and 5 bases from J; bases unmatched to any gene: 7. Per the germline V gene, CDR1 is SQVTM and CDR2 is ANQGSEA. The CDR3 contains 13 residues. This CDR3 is CSAIRAGENIQYF. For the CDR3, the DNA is TGCAGCGCAATAAGAGCGGGAGAAAACATTCAGTACTTC.

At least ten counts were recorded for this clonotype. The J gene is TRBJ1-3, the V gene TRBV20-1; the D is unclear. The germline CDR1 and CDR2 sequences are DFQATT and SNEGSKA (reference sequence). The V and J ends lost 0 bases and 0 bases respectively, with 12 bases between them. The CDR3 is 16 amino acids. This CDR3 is CSARDQKGFSGNTIYF. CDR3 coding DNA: TGCAGTGCTAGAGATCAAAAGGGCTTCTCTGGAAACACCATATATTTT.

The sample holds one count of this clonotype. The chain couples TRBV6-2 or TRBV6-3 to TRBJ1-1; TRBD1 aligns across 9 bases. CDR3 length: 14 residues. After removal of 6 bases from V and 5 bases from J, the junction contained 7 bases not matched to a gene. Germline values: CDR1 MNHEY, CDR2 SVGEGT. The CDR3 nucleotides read TGTGCCAGCAGACGGGGACAGGGTCCTACTGAAGCTTTCTTT. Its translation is CASRRGQGPTEAFF.